The present TCR beta chain was sequenced within a study of lymphopenia after photon versus proton radiotherapy. Study outcomes and limitations: Proton therapy kept repertoires fairly stable, unlike photons, which gained effector/memory cells. Post-nadir TCR diversity decline inversely tracked overall survival among those who died. Survival link was tested only in deceased patients; proton benefit remains a possibility. After the lymphocyte nadir, photon-treated repertoires showed oligoclonal expansion, especially of CD8+ Temra cells.

Assay used: immunoSEQ multiplex PCR; TCRdb lists only in-frame clones, some missing. This sample has approximately 29,000 clones; 84% occur once, and the top ten carry roughly 15%. V was pared by 6 bases and J by 0 bases, with 11 bases between. The CDR3 runs to 14 residues. Germline-derived CDR1 and CDR2 are SEHNR and FQNEAQ (reference sequence). With regard to this clone: Antigen specificity is unknown.

The receptor was derived from a woman between 65 and 79 years old with pancreatic cancer. The chain carries TRBV7-9 and TRBJ1-1; D ambiguous. The sample in question was peripheral blood, obtained from a patient treated with proton-based radiotherapy. The CDR3 DNA reads TGTGCCAGCAGTGGTCGGCTAATGAACACTGAAGCTTTCTTT. Amino acid sequence: CASSGRLMNTEAFF.